This TCR beta chain was documented in a study of cytomegalovirus exposure and HLA in healthy donors. Germline V gene data show CDR1 as LNHDA and CDR2 as SQIVND (reference sequence). V lost 7 bases and J 3 bases, leaving 15 bases between the germline ends. The CDR3 runs to 14 residues. Note on this clone: The antigen is unknown.

PCR was performed using 60 Vbeta and 13 Jbeta primers. Sequenced by immunoSEQ multiplex PCR; TCRdb stores in-frame clones only, minus some. The sample holds about 160,000 clones; approximately 88% are singletons and the top ten take about 1.2%. Broader study findings: Overall, around 150 TCR beta chains were annotated as cytomegalovirus-associated.

The receptor was derived from a boy aged 2 to 10 in good health and CMV-seronegative. Sequenced input: PBMCs. This rearrangement joins TRBV19 to TRBJ1-2, with a weak D call TRBD1 (5 bases). CDR3 sequence reads: CASKFGGIDYGYTF. The CDR3 nucleotides are TGTGCCAGTAAATTCGGGGGAATAGACTATGGCTACACCTTC.